This T cell receptor (beta chain) was captured in a study of molecular identifiers for immune sequencing clone quantification. Whole-study context: In replicates, RNA from approximately 20,000 or 100,000 naive CD8 cells was divided five ways and four parts were sequenced.

V was pared by 4 bases and J by 0 bases, with 11 bases between. There are 15 residues in the CDR3. Preparation of naive CD8 libraries involved about 19,000 to 1,100,000 sorted cells and 10%, 30% or 50% RNA. TCRdb re-analysed the PCR reads in MiXCR, keeping a single row per CDR3 protein. Of some 65,000 distinct CDR3 sequences in the sample, approximately 17% were seen once. Notes on the study in general: One cell's worth of spiked Jurkat TCR RNA was reportedly detectable among roughly 1 million naive cells.

This clonotype has at least ten counts. Its antigen is as yet unknown. The genes are TRBV12-3 or TRBV12-4 and TRBJ2-3; D is possibly TRBD1 (5 bases). This receptor was taken from a human donor in good health. Some libraries in this study had Jurkat cell RNA spiked in. The specimen sequenced was naive CD8+ T cells from blood, with Jurkat cell RNA spiked in. Indicated subset: FACS-sorted CD8+CD4-CCR7+CD45RA+ naive T cells. CDR3 protein: CASSSYQGSTDTQYF. In DNA form, the CDR3 reads TGTGCCAGCAGTTCCTACCAGGGTAGCACAGATACGCAGTATTTT.